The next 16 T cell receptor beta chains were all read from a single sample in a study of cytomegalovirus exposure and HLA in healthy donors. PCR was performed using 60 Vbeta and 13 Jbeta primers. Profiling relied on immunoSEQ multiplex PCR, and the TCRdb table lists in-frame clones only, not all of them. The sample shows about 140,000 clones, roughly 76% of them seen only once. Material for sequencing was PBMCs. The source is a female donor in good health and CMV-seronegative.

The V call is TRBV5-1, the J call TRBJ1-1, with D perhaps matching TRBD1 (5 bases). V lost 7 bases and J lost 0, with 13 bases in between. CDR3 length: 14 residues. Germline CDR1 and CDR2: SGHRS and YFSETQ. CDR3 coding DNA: TGCGCCAGCGGACAACAGGACGTGAACACTGAAGCTTTCTTT. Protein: CASGQQDVNTEAFF. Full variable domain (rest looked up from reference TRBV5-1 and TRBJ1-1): KAGVTQTPRYLIKTRGQQVTLSCSPISGHRSVSWYQQTPGQGLQFLFEYFSETQRNKGNFPGRFSGRQFSNSRSEMNVSTLELGDSALYLCASGQQDVNTEAFFGQGTRLTVV.

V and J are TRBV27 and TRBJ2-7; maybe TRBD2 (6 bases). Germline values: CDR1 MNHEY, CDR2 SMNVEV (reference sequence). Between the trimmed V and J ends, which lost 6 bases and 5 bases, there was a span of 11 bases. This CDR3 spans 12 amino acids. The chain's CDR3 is CASSGSANEQYF. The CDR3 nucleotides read TGTGCCAGCAGCGGGAGTGCCAACGAGCAGTACTTC.

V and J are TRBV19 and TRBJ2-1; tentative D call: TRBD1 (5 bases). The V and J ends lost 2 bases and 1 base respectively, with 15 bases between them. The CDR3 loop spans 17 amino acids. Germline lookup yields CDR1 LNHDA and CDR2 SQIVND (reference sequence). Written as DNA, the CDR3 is TGTGCCAGTAGTATACAGGGTGGTGGGCCTTCCTACAATGAGCAGTTCTTC. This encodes CASSIQGGGPSYNEQFF.

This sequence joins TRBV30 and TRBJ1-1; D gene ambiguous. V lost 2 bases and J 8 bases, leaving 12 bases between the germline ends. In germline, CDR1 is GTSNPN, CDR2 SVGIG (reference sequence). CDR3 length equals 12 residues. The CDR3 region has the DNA TGTGCCTGGAGTTTCCCCGGGAGAGAAGCTTTCTTT. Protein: CAWSFPGREAFF.

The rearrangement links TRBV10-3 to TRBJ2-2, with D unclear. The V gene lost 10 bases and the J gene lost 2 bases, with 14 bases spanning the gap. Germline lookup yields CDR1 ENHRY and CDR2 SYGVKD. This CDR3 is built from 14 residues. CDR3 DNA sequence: TGTGCCAGCGTGGTCCAACCCAACACCGGGGAGCTGTTTTTT. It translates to CASVVQPNTGELFF.

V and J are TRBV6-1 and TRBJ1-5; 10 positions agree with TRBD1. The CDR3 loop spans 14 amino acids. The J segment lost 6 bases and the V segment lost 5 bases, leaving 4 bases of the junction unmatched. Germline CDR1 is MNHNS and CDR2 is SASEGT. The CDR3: CASSSGTGAQPQHF. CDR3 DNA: TGTGCCAGCAGTTCCGGGACAGGGGCTCAGCCCCAGCATTTT.

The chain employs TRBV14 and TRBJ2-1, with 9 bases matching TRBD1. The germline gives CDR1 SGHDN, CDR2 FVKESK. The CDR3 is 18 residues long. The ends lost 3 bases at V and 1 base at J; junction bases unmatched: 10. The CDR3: CASSQGGGTGLSYNEQFF. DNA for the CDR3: TGTGCCAGCAGCCAGGGAGGGGGGACAGGGCTTTCCTACAATGAGCAGTTCTTC.

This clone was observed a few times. The CDR3 protein is CASSPGQGTYEQYF. In DNA form, the CDR3 reads TGTGCCAGCAGTCCCGGACAGGGTACGTACGAGCAGTACTTC. The V call is TRBV6-5, the J call TRBJ2-7; 8 bases line up with TRBD1. Trimming removed 5 bases from V and 4 bases from J; junction bases left unmatched: 7. In germline, CDR1 is MNHEY, CDR2 SVGAGI. The length of the CDR3 is 14 residues.

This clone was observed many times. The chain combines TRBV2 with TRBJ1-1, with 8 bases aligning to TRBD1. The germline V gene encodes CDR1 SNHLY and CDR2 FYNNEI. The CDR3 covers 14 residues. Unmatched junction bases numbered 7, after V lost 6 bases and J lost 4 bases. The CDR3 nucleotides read TGTGCCAGCAGCGACAGGGGATGGGGCACTGAAGCTTTCTTT. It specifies CASSDRGWGTEAFF.

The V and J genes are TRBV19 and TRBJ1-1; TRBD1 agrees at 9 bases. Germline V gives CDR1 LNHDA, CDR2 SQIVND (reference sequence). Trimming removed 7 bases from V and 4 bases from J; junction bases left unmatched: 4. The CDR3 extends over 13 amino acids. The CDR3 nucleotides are TGTGCCAGTACCTTGGACAGGGGCACTGAAGCTTTCTTT. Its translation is CASTLDRGTEAFF.

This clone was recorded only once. The CDR3 nucleotides read TGTGCCAGCAGCCCCACCGGGACAGGGAACAAGCGGGGCCATGAAAAACTGTTTTTT. It encodes CASSPTGTGNKRGHEKLFF. The chain uses TRBV9 and TRBJ1-4; 9 bases align to TRBD1. Per germline, CDR1 SGDLS and CDR2 YYNGEE. This CDR3 region has 19 residues. V shed 4 bases and J 6 bases; nucleotides not matched to a gene: 19.

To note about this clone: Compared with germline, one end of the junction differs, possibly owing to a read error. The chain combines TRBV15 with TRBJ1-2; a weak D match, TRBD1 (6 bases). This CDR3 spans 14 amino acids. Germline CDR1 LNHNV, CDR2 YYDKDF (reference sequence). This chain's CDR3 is CATRRGGTNYGYTF. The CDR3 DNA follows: TGTGCCACCAGGAGAGGTGGGACAAACTATGGCTACACCTTC.

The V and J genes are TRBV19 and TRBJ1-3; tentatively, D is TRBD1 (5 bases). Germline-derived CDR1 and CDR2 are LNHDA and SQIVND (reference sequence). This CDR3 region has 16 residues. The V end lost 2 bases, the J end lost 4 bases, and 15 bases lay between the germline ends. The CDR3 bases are TGTGCCAGTAGTATACGCCAGGGAAGGTCAGGAAACACCATATATTTT. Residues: CASSIRQGRSGNTIYF.

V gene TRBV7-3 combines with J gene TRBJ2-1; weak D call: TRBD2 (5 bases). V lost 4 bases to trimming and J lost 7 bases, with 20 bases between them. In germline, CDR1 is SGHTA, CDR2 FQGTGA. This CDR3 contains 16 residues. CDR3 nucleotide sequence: TGTGCCAGCAGCTCGCGCGGGCGAGGTGGGTGGAATGAGCAGTTCTTC. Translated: CASSSRGRGGWNEQFF. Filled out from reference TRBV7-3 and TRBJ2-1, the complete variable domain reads GAGVSQTPSNKVTEKGKYVELRCDPISGHTALYWYRQSLGQGPEFLIYFQGTGAADDSGLPNDRFFAVRPEGSVSTLKIQRTERGDSAVYLCASSSRGRGGWNEQFFGPGTRLTVL.

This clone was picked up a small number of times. The CDR3 reads CASSLVMNTEAFF. CDR3 bases: TGTGCCAGCAGCTTGGTCATGAACACTGAAGCTTTCTTT. This chain links TRBV5-4 with TRBJ1-1; D gene uncertain. CDR1 is SGHNT, CDR2 YYREEE, per germline (reference sequence). V gave up 0 bases and J gave up 0 bases, with 3 bases separating them. The CDR3 spans 13 residues.

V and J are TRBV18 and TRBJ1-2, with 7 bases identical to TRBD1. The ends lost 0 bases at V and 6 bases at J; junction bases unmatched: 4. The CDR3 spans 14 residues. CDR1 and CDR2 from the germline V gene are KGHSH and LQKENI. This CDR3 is CASSPPIGGDGYTF. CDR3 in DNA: TGTGCCAGCTCACCACCGATAGGGGGCGATGGCTACACCTTC.